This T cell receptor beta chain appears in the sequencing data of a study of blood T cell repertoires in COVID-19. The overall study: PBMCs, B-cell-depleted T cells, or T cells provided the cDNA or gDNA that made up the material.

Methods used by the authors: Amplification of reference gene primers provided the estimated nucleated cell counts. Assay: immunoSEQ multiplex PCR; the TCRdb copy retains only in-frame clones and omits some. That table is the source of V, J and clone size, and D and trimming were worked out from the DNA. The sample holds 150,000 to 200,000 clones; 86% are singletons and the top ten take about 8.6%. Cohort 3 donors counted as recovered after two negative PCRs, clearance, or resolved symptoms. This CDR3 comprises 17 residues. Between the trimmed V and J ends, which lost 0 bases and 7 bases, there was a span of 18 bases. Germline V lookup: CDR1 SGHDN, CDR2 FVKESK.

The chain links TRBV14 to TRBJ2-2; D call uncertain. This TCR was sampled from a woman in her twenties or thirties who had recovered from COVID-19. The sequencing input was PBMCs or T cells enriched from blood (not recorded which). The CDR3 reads CASSQDLVVGAFGELFF. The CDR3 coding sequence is TGTGCCAGCAGCCAAGACCTTGTCGTGGGCGCTTTCGGGGAGCTGTTTTTT.